One T cell receptor beta chain is described in this entry. This specimen belongs to a study of blood T cell repertoires in COVID-19. Whole-study context: In each case, the material was cDNA or gDNA derived from T cells, B-cell-depleted T cells, or PBMCs.

Methods used by the authors: Reference gene primer amplification gave nucleated cell count estimates. Profiled with immunoSEQ multiplex PCR; TCRdb holds only in-frame clones, not every one. D and trimming were read from the DNA, whereas the V and J calls and clone size are those reported in that table. The sample lists over 80,000 clones, 80% seen once, with 10% in the top ten. The sequence came from a woman in her 70s with acute or convalescent COVID-19. The source material was peripheral blood.

The CDR3 loop reads CASSVFLDRAGGNQPQHF. The DNA for the CDR3 is TGTGCCAGCAGTGTTTTTTTGGACAGGGCGGGAGGCAATCAGCCCCAGCATTTT. The V call is TRBV6-1, the J call TRBJ1-5; 8 positions match TRBD1. The CDR3 has 18 residues. Per the germline V gene, CDR1 is MNHNS and CDR2 is SASEGT. With 4 bases clipped from V and 2 bases from J, the junction kept 13 bases outside the gene matches.